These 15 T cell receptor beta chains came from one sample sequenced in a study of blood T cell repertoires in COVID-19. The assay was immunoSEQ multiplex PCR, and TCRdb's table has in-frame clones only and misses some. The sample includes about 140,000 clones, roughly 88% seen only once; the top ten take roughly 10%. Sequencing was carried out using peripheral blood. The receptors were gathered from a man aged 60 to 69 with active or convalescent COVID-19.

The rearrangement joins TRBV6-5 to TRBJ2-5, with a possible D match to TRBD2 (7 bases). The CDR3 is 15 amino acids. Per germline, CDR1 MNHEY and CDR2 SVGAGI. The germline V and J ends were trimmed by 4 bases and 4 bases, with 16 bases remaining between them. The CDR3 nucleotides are TGTGCCAGCAGTTTCGGCGGGGGCCGCGGAGAGACCCAGTACTTC. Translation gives CASSFGGGRGETQYF.

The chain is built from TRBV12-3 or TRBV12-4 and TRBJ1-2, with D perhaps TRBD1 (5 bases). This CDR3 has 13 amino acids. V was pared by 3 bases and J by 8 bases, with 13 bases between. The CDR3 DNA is TGTGCCAGCAGTTTTTTAGGGGCGCGGGGCTACACCTTC. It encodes CASSFLGARGYTF.

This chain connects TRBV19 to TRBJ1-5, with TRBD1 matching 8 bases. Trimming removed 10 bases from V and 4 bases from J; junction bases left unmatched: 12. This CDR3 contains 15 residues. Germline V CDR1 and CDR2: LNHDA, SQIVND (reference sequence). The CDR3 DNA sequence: TGTGCCACCGCCAGGGGGCGGGGGGGGAATCAGCCCCAGCATTTT. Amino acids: CATARGRGGNQPQHF.

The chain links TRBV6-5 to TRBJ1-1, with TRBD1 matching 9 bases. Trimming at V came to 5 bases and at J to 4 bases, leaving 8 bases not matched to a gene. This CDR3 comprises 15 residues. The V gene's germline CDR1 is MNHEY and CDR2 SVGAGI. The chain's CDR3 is CASSRSTGGSTEAFF. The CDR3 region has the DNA TGTGCCAGCAGTCGCTCGACAGGGGGGAGCACTGAAGCTTTCTTT.

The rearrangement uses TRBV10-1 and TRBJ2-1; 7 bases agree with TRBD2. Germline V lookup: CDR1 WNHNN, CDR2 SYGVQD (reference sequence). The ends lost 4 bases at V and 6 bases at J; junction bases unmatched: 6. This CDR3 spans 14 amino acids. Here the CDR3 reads CASSALANTNEQFF. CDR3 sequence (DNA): TGCGCCAGCAGTGCACTAGCGAACACCAATGAGCAGTTCTTC.

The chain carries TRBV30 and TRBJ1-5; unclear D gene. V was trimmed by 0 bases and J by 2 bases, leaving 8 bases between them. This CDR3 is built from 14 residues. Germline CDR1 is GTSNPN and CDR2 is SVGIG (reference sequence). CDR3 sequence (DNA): TGTGCCTGGAGTGTAAGCATGGGCAATCAGCCCCAGCATTTT. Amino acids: CAWSVSMGNQPQHF.

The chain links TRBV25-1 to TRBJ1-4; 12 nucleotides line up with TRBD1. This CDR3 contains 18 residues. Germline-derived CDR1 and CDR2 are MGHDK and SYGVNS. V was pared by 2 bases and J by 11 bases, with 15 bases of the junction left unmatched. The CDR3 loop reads CASSEQSGTGGTLLKLFF. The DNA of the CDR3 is TGTGCCAGCAGTGAACAGTCCGGGACAGGGGGCACCCTACTGAAACTGTTTTTT.

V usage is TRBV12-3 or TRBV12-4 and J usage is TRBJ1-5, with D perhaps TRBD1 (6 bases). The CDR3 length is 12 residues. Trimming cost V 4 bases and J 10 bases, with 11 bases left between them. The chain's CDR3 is CASSWGGQPQHF. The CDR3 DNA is TGTGCCAGCAGTTGGGGGGGCCAACCCCAGCATTTT.

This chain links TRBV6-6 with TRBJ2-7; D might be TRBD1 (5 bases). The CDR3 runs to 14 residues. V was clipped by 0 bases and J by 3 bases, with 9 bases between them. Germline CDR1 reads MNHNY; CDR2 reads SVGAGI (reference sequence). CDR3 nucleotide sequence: TGTGCCAGCAGTTACTCTGGGCAGGGCTACGAGCAGTACGTC. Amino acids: CASSYSGQGYEQYV.

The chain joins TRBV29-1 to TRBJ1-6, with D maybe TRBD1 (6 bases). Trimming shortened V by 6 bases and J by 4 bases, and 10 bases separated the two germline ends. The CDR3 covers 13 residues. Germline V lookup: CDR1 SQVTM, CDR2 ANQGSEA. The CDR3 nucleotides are TGCAGCGTGGGGGCAGGGTATAATTCACCCCTCCACTTT. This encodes CSVGAGYNSPLHF.

The CDR3 protein is CASSLGGDEQYF. The CDR3, as DNA: TGTGCCAGCAGCTTAGGGGGGGACGAGCAGTACTTC. The J gene is TRBJ2-7, the V gene TRBV7-9, with D perhaps matching TRBD2 (6 bases). V was pared by 1 base and J by 5 bases, with 6 bases between. The V gene's germline CDR1 is SEHNR and CDR2 FQNEAQ (reference sequence). The CDR3 is 12 amino acids.

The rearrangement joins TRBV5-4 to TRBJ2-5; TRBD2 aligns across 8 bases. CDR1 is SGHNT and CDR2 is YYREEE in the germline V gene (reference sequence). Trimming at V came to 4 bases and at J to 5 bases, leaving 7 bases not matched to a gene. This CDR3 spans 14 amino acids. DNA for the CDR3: TGTGCCAGCAGCACCGGGGGGGCCAGGGAGACCCAGTACTTC. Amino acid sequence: CASSTGGARETQYF.

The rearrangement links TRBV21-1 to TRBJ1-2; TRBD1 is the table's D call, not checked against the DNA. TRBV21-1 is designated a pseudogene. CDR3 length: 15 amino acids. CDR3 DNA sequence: TGTGCCAGCAGCAGACATATACAGGGGCGGTATGGCTACACCTTC. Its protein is CASSRHIQGRYGYTF.

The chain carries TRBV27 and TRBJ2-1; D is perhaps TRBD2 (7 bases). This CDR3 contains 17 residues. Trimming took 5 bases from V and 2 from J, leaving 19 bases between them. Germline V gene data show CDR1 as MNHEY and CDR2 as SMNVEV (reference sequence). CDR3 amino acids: CASSPPRGEGPYNEQFF. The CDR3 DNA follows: TGTGCCAGCAGTCCGCCAAGGGGGGAGGGCCCCTACAATGAGCAGTTCTTC.

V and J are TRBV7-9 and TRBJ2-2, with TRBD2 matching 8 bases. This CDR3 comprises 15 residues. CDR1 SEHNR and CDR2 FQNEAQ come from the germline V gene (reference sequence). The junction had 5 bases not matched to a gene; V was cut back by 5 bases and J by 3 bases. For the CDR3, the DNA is TGTGCCAGCAGCAAAACTAGCGGTGACACCGGGGAGCTGTTTTTT. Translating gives CASSKTSGDTGELFF.